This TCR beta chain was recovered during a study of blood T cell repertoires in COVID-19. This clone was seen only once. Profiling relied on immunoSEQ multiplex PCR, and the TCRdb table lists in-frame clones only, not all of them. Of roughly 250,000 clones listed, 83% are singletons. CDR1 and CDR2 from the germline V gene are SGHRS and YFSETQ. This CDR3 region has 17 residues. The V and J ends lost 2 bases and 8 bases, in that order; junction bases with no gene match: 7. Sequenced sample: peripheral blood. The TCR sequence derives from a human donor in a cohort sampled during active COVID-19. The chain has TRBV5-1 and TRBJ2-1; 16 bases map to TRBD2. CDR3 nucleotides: TGCGCCAGCAGCTTACCGGGACTAGCGGGAGGGCCTCATGAGCAGTTCTTC. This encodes CASSLPGLAGGPHEQFF.